This T cell receptor (beta chain) was captured by sequencing in a study of cytomegalovirus exposure and HLA in healthy donors. Study context: Among the approximately 410 genotyped donors, around 85% were placed in the Caucasian-associated ancestry cluster.

This clone has only a few counts. The PCR contained 60 Vbeta and 13 Jbeta primers. Assay: immunoSEQ multiplex PCR; the TCRdb copy retains only in-frame clones and omits some. The sample holds 150,000 to 200,000 clones, roughly 85% seen once. Germline V lookup: CDR1 SGHNT, CDR2 YYREEE (reference sequence). This CDR3 comprises 14 residues. With V trimmed by 1 base and J by 8 bases, 3 bases remained unmatched. This TCR was recovered from a woman in her thirties in good health and CMV-seropositive. The gene calls are TRBV5-4 and TRBJ1-6; the match to TRBD1 covers 7 bases. Sequencing used PBMCs. CDR3 amino acids: CASSLNRGDSPLHF. CDR3 DNA: TGTGCCAGCAGCTTGAACAGGGGAGATTCACCCCTCCACTTT.